One sample yielded the 32 T cell receptor beta chains listed below, sequenced in a study of tumor-infiltrating lymphocytes in primary liver carcinoma. For each extraction, RNA and DNA were obtained together from 20-30 mg of unsorted bulk tissue. TCR beta cDNA came from approximately 540 ng total RNA, primed with a constant-region primer. Library construction for TCR beta comprised three nested multiplex PCR rounds performed with slightly modified ARM-PCR. TRBV1-TRBV30 forward primers paired with a C-beta reverse primer drove the first two PCR rounds, about 11 cycles each. TCRdb processed the multiplex PCR reads anew with MiXCR; each CDR3 protein has one entry. The table shows about 100,000 distinct CDR3 sequences, with approximately 70% occurring only once. Sequenced sample: liver tumor tissue from sampling region 2. Subset described: tumor region T2, inferior pole. Every receptor here comes from a woman aged 55-69 years with primary liver carcinoma and hepatitis B virus infection.

This sequence joins TRBV20-1 and TRBJ2-1; D uncertain. The germline V gene encodes CDR1 DFQATT and CDR2 SNEGSKA (reference sequence). This CDR3 comprises 12 residues. Between the trimmed V and J ends, which lost 7 bases and 0 bases, there was a span of 7 bases. CDR3 DNA: TGCAGTGGGCAGCTCTCCTACAATGAGCAGTTCTTC. Protein: CSGQLSYNEQFF.

This clonotype was observed many times. This rearrangement joins TRBV29-1 to TRBJ2-7; perhaps TRBD2 as D (6 bases). Germline assignment: CDR1 SQVTM and CDR2 ANQGSEA. The CDR3 is 12 amino acids. Trimming shortened V by 3 bases and J by 5 bases, and 11 bases separated the two germline ends. In nucleotides, the CDR3 is TGCAGCGTTGACTGGGGGACTGACGAGCAGTACTTC. Translated: CSVDWGTDEQYF.

As regards this clonotype: The CDR3 does not close with the conserved phenylalanine or tryptophan, likely indicating a read error. This chain joins TRBV6-5 and TRBJ2-5; unclear D gene. This CDR3 is built from 16 residues. CDR1 and CDR2 (germline): MNHEY, SVGAGI. In DNA, the CDR3 is TGTGCCAGTAGTTACTACTCGTCGCAGTCCCAAGAGACCCAGTACCTC. Amino acids: CASSYYSSQSQETQYL.

Worth noting for this clonotype: Germline and junction disagree at one end, which may indicate a read error. The rearrangement links TRBV7-9 to TRBJ2-2, with 12 positions matching TRBD2. Germline V gene data show CDR1 as SEHNR and CDR2 as FQNEAQ (reference sequence). The CDR3 covers 15 residues. The CDR3 DNA reads as TGTGCCAGCTGCTTCGGACTAGCGGGGACCGGGGAGCTGTTTTTC. This encodes CASCFGLAGTGELFF.

Only one count was recorded for this clonotype. One end of the junction varies from germline; a read error may be responsible. The chain recombines TRBV12-5 with TRBJ2-6; D tentatively reads TRBD1 or TRBD2 (5 bases each). Germline V gives CDR1 LGHNT, CDR2 FRNRAP. The CDR3 loop spans 15 amino acids. The CDR3 DNA is TGTGCTAGTGGGGGACGGGGTTCCGGGGCCAACGTCCTGATTTTC. Translated, it gives CASGGRGSGANVLIF.

Comment on this clonotype: The junction departs from germline at one end; a sequencing error may be responsible. The rearrangement links TRBV28 to TRBJ2-1; 7 bases fit TRBD2. The CDR3 length is 17 residues. Germline CDR1 is MDHEN and CDR2 is SYDVKM. The CDR3 region is CASSPPPWTRENNEEFF. The CDR3 DNA is TGTGCCAGCAGTCCGCCTCCATGGACTAGAGAAAACAATGAGGAGTTCTTC.

As to this clonotype: With a much larger clone just one base away, this may be a read error. The chain employs TRBV5-1 and TRBJ2-1, with 8 bases matching TRBD2. The germline CDR1 and CDR2 sequences are SGHRS and YFSETQ. V shed 4 bases, J shed 7 bases, and the junction held 13 bases outside the gene matches. The CDR3 is 16 residues long. Here the CDR3 DNA reads TGCGCCAGCAGCGACTGGACTAGCTGGAGGAGTAATGAGCAGTTCTTC. Translated, it gives CASSDWTSWRSNEQFF.

The CDR3 spells CASSRSSGSIGTGELFF. The CDR3 region has the DNA TGTGCCAGCAGCCGATCTAGCGGGAGTATTGGGACCGGGGAGCTGTTTTTT. V is TRBV7-9 and J is TRBJ2-2; TRBD2 aligns across 10 bases. Trimming took 5 bases from V and 5 from J; bases not matched to a gene: 11. The V gene's germline CDR1 is SEHNR and CDR2 FQNEAQ (reference sequence). This CDR3 is 17 amino acids long.

With respect to this clonotype: Germline is not matched at one junction end, which may reflect a read error. The gene calls are TRBV5-4 and TRBJ2-5; TRBD1 matches 7 bases. CDR1 and CDR2 from the germline V gene are SGHNT and YYREEE (reference sequence). This CDR3 is 16 amino acids long. The CDR3 reads CASSRGQTPSRETQYF. The DNA of the CDR3 is TGTGCCAGCAGCCGGGGACAGACACCTTCAAGGGAGACACAGTACTTC.

This clonotype was recorded many times. The chain employs TRBV4-2 and TRBJ2-2; TRBD2 matches at 9 bases. J was trimmed by 2 bases and V by 1 base; bases with no gene match: 2. The length of the CDR3 is 16 residues. The germline CDR1 and CDR2 sequences are LGHNA and YNFKEQ. The chain's CDR3 is CASSQATSGNTGELFF. CDR3 in DNA: TGTGCCAGCAGCCAAGCGACTAGCGGTAACACCGGGGAGCTGTTTTTT.

The V and J genes are TRBV29-1 and TRBJ2-1, with 15 bases fitting TRBD2. Germline V gene sequence: CDR1 SQVTM, CDR2 ANQGSEA. This CDR3 comprises 19 residues. V lost 1 base and J lost 16; bases outside the gene matches: 23. Here the CDR3 DNA reads TGCAGCGTTGAAGCCCCGGGACTAGCGGGAGGACCTGGCTACAATGCGCACTTCTTC. Encoded protein: CSVEAPGLAGGPGYNAHFF.

This sequence joins TRBV4-1 and TRBJ2-3; a weak D match, TRBD1 (5 bases). V lost 9 bases and J lost 0, with 16 bases in between. CDR1 is MGHRA and CDR2 is YSYEKL in the germline V gene. This CDR3 spans 15 amino acids. DNA for the CDR3: TGCGCCAGTAACCAGGGATTACTAAGCACAGATACGCAGTATTTT. Residues: CASNQGLLSTDTQYF.

Concerning this clonotype: This likely comes from a read error, as the CDR3 has no conserved phenylalanine or tryptophan at its end. The chain employs TRBV11-2 and TRBJ1-2; 7 bases map to TRBD1. Germline V gene lookup returns CDR1 SGHAT and CDR2 FQNNGV. This CDR3 is built from 15 residues. The CDR3 here is CAGSLEGANGGGYTL. In DNA, the CDR3 is TGTGCCGGCAGCTTAGAGGGGGCCAATGGCGGTGGCTACACCCTC.

On this clonotype itself: One end of the junction is discordant with germline, which a read error may explain. The chain links TRBV24-1 to TRBJ2-7, with D perhaps TRBD1 or TRBD2 (5 bases each). This CDR3 is built from 14 residues. Per germline, CDR1 KGHDR and CDR2 SFDVKD. This CDR3 is CVTSGRTKRVEQYF. In DNA form, the CDR3 reads TGTGTCACCAGTGGCCGGACAAAGAGGGTCGAGCAGTACTTC.

This clonotype showed up many times. The chain combines TRBV6-5 with TRBJ1-2; 7 bases map to TRBD1. CDR3 size: 15 residues. With V trimmed by 4 bases and J by 5 bases, 10 bases remained unmatched. CDR1 is MNHEY, CDR2 SVGAGI, per germline. CDR3 amino acids: CASSSPGQAFYGYTF. CDR3 DNA sequence: TGTGCCAGCAGTTCGCCCGGACAGGCATTTTATGGCTACACCTTC.

Worth noting for this clonotype: No conserved phenylalanine or tryptophan ends this CDR3, so it is likely a read error. The chain combines TRBV7-9 with TRBJ2-1, with 10 bases fitting TRBD2. The CDR3 sequence is 19 residues long. The V gene's germline CDR1 is SEHNR and CDR2 FQNEAQ (reference sequence). Here the CDR3 DNA reads TGTGCCAGCAGCACCCGAGCGGGAGGGCCGGGGTTTTCCTGCAATGAGCAGTTCTTA. Its protein is CASSTRAGGPGFSCNEQFL.

The sample holds one count of this clonotype. V is TRBV11-3 and J is TRBJ2-1; weak D call: TRBD2 (6 bases). The V end lost 4 bases, the J end lost 16 bases, and 32 bases lay between the germline ends. Germline CDR1 reads SGHNT; CDR2 reads YENEEA. The CDR3 extends over 17 amino acids. The CDR3 here is CASSSRGTRTMGNEEFF. The DNA of the CDR3 is TGTGCCAGCAGCTCCCGGGGGACGCGGACCATGGGCAATGAGGAATTCTTC. Drawing the rest from reference TRBV11-3 and TRBJ2-1, the complete variable domain is EAGVVQSPRYKIIEKKQPVAFWCNPISGHNTLYWYLQNLGQGPELLIRYENEEAVDDSQLPKDRFSAERLKGVDSTLKIQPAELGDSAVYLCASSSRGTRTMGNEEFFGPGTRLTVL.

Remarks on this clonotype: At one end, the junction sequence differs from germline, possibly due to a read error. V gene TRBV11-3 combines with J gene TRBJ2-1, with a tentative D call TRBD2 (6 bases). Germline V gene data show CDR1 as SGHNT and CDR2 as YENEEA. This CDR3 has 17 amino acids. DNA of the CDR3: TGTACCAGCAGCTTAGGTCCGGGGGAGTGTGGTGTCGGTGAGCAGTTCTTC. Encoded protein: CTSSLGPGECGVGEQFF.

As concerns this clonotype: A much more abundant neighbour one base away suggests this may be a read error. The chain uses TRBV28 and TRBJ1-5, with D maybe TRBD1 (5 bases). Germline V gene data show CDR1 as MDHEN and CDR2 as SYDVKM. The length of the CDR3 is 15 residues. The CDR3 here is CDSTRTKGFNQPQHF. In DNA, the CDR3 is TGTGACAGCACCAGAACCAAGGGGTTCAATCAGCCCCAGCATTTT. Full variable domain (outside the CDR3, taken from reference TRBV28 and TRBJ1-5): DVKVTQSSRYLVKRTGEKVFLECVQDMDHENMFWYRQDPGLGLRLIYFSYDVKMKEKGDIPEGYSVSREKKERFSLILESASTNQTSMYLCDSTRTKGFNQPQHFGDGTRLSIL.

The V gene is TRBV9, the J gene TRBJ1-2; 8 bases agree with TRBD1. The CDR3 is 15 amino acids. From germline, CDR1 is SGDLS and CDR2 YYNGEE. The CDR3 region is CASSADRVSVYGYTF. The CDR3 coding sequence is TGTGCAAGTAGCGCGGACAGGGTCTCCGTCTATGGCTACACCTTC.

This clonotype is termed medium-sized. This chain connects TRBV29-1 to TRBJ2-1; perhaps TRBD1 as D (6 bases). Germline values: CDR1 SQVTM, CDR2 ANQGSEA. V lost 5 bases, J lost 3 bases, and 8 bases lay in between. This CDR3 is 12 amino acids long. CDR3 coding DNA: TGCAGCGTTCAGGACAGCTACAATGAGCAGTTCTTC. It encodes CSVQDSYNEQFF.

In its sample, this clonotype was seen a few times. The gene calls are TRBV28 and TRBJ2-7, with D uncertain. Germline assignment: CDR1 MDHEN and CDR2 SYDVKM. CDR3 length: 12 amino acids. V lost 3 bases to trimming and J lost 9 bases, with 12 bases between them. The CDR3 protein is CASSFRLTRQYF. The CDR3 DNA sequence: TGTGCCAGCAGTTTCAGGCTTACGAGGCAGTACTTC.

As concerns this clonotype: Lacking the conserved final phenylalanine or tryptophan, this CDR3 likely reflects a read error. No DNA is shown, since the ends of the CDR3 on it are uncertain; the CDR3 is the one TCRdb lists. The J gene is TRBJ1-2, the V gene TRBV11-2; the table's TRBD1 call for D was not verified on the DNA. Per the germline V gene, CDR1 is SGHAT and CDR2 is FQNNGV. A total of 17 residues make up the CDR3, ends included. CDR3 loop: CASSLDPIRALRYGCAS.

Turning to this clonotype: The junction differs from germline at one of its ends, possibly a read error. V gene TRBV11-2 combines with J gene TRBJ1-4, with 7 nucleotides matching TRBD1. The CDR3 sequence is 15 residues long. CDR1 is SGHAT, CDR2 FQNNGV, per germline. The CDR3 region has the DNA TGTGCCAGCAGCTTAGAAGGGGGCGAAAGTGAAAAACCGTTTTTC. It specifies CASSLEGGESEKPFF.

Of note for this clonotype: It may be a read error: a sequence one base away is much more abundant. The chain couples TRBV29-1 to TRBJ2-2; D remains unclear. The V gene lost 7 bases and the J gene lost 6 bases, with 18 bases spanning the gap. This CDR3 region has 14 residues. Germline values: CDR1 SQVTM, CDR2 ANQGSEA. Here the CDR3 reads CSAAAGFGPGELFF. The DNA for the CDR3 is TGCAGCGCCGCCGCCGGGTTTGGCCCCGGGGAGCTGTTTTTT.

With regard to this clonotype: At one boundary the junction diverges from the germline segment, which might be a read error. This chain joins TRBV28 and TRBJ2-2, with D possibly being TRBD2 (5 bases). Per the germline V gene, CDR1 is MDHEN and CDR2 is SYDVKM. This CDR3 is built from 14 residues. CDR3 residues: CASKRELYTWELFF. For the CDR3, the DNA is TGTGCCAGCAAGAGGGAGCTATACACCTGGGAGCTGTTTTTT.

V gene TRBV29-1 combines with J gene TRBJ2-1; D could derive from TRBD1 or TRBD2 (5 bases each). This CDR3 is 11 amino acids long. The germline V gene has CDR1 SQVTM and CDR2 ANQGSEA. The DNA of the CDR3 is TGCTGCGGCCTTTGGGACGATGAGCAGTTCTTC. As protein: CCGLWDDEQFF.

This chain uses TRBV7-9 with TRBJ1-1; D not certain. Germline values: CDR1 SEHNR, CDR2 FQNEAQ (reference sequence). Trimming removed 1 base from V and 4 bases from J, with 7 bases in between. CDR3 size: 13 residues. The DNA for the CDR3 is TGTGCCAGCAGCTTAGAGATGTCCACTGAAGCTTTCTTT. This sequence encodes CASSLEMSTEAFF.

To note about this clonotype: A junction boundary mismatches the germline segment, possibly from a read error. The V gene is TRBV4-2, the J gene TRBJ2-2; D may match TRBD1 or TRBD2 (6 bases each). CDR3 length: 16 amino acids. CDR1 is LGHNA, CDR2 YNFKEQ, per germline. DNA for the CDR3: TGTGCCAGCAACCATGCTGTGGGGGCGAGAACCGGGGGGCTGTTTTTT. Translating it yields CASNHAVGARTGGLFF.

The V gene is TRBV5-4, the J gene TRBJ2-1, with 10 positions matching TRBD1. From germline, CDR1 is SGHNT and CDR2 YYREEE (reference sequence). V was pared by 0 bases and J by 7 bases, with 7 bases of the junction left unmatched. This CDR3 comprises 16 residues. The CDR3 region is CASSLGGQGDGNEQFF. In DNA form, the CDR3 reads TGTGCCAGCAGCTTGGGTGGACAGGGGGATGGTAATGAGCAGTTCTTC.

A remark on this clonotype: At one boundary the junction diverges from the germline segment, which might be a read error. The chain employs TRBV6-5 and TRBJ1-5; D unclear. Germline lookup yields CDR1 MNHEY and CDR2 SVGAGI. The CDR3 loop spans 15 amino acids. CDR3 region: CASLRTWESNQPQHF. DNA of the CDR3: TGTGCCAGCCTACGAACGTGGGAGAGCAATCAGCCTCAGCATTTT.

Many counts were recorded for this clonotype. The rearrangement links TRBV4-1 to TRBJ1-5; 7 positions match TRBD1. CDR3 size: 17 residues. J gave up 4 bases and V 4 bases, and 13 bases lay outside the gene matches. Germline-derived CDR1 and CDR2 are MGHRA and YSYEKL. The CDR3 DNA follows: TGCGCCAGCAGCCCTCGACAGGGAGTAACCCTTAATCAGCCCCAGCATTTT. As protein: CASSPRQGVTLNQPQHF.